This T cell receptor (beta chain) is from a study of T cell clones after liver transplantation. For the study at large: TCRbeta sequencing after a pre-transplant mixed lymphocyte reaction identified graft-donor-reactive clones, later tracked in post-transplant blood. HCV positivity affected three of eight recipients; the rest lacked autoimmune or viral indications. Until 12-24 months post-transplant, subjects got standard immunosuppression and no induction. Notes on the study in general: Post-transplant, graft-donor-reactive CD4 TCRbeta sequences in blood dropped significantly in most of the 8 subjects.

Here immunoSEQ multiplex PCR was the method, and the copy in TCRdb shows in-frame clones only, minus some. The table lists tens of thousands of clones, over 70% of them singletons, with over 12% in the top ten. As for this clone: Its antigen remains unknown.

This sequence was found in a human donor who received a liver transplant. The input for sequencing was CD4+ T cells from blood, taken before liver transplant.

The CDR3 DNA reads TGCAGCGTTACTCGGACTGTAGCGGGGGTGGGGGAGCAGTTCTTC. Translation: CSVTRTVAGVGEQFF. The chain couples TRBV29-1 to TRBJ2-1; 9 positions match TRBD2. The CDR3 runs 15 residues. V was pared by 5 bases and J by 10 bases, with 15 bases of the junction left unmatched. From germline, CDR1 is SQVTM and CDR2 ANQGSEA.